Listed here are 28 T cell receptor beta chains from one sample, sequenced in a study of human T cells and chemical hapten exposure. Time point of the sample: healthy volunteer bleed at 6 weeks. Whole blood that had not been fractionated was the source of extracted total RNA. TCRdb re-called the RACE reads with MiXCR, one entry per CDR3 protein. Among about 77,000 distinct CDR3 sequences, 8.6% were seen once, and the ten largest hold roughly 1.5%. Input material: whole blood. The source of these receptors is a female donor in good health. Some clones in this sample may be carry-over from other donors' samples.

In this sample, this clonotype turned up many times. The rearrangement uses TRBV20-1 and TRBJ2-3; 9 nucleotides align to TRBD2. J lost 1 base, V lost 1 base, and 9 bases had no gene match. The CDR3 has 17 amino acids. CDR1 is DFQATT and CDR2 is SNEGSKA in the germline V gene (reference sequence). The chain's CDR3 is CSARGRGSSGGTDTQYF. The CDR3 bases are TGCAGTGCTAGAGGCAGGGGGTCTAGCGGGGGCACAGATACGCAGTATTTT.

This clonotype has ten or more counts. The gene calls are TRBV6-2 or TRBV6-3 and TRBJ2-3, with 7 positions matching TRBD1. CDR1 and CDR2 (germline): MNHEY, SVGEGT. This CDR3 is built from 15 residues. J gave up 2 bases and V 8 bases, and 10 bases lay outside the gene matches. The CDR3 loop reads CASESRGLATDTQYF. In nucleotides, the CDR3 is TGTGCCAGCGAATCTAGGGGGCTGGCCACAGATACGCAGTATTTT.

This clonotype was found many times. CDR3 in amino acids: CASSLGGLAVADTQYF. The CDR3 DNA reads TGTGCCAGCAGCTTAGGAGGTCTAGCGGTTGCGGATACGCAGTATTTT. This sequence joins TRBV13 and TRBJ2-3; 7 nucleotides agree with TRBD2. This CDR3 spans 16 amino acids. The germline gives CDR1 PRHDT, CDR2 FYEKMQ (reference sequence). The ends lost 0 bases at V and 6 bases at J; junction bases unmatched: 9.

This clonotype was seen a few times. V usage is TRBV10-3 and J usage is TRBJ2-7, with D perhaps matching TRBD2 (5 bases). The CDR3 contains 14 residues. Germline V lookup: CDR1 ENHRY, CDR2 SYGVKD. The ends were cut back, 10 bases at V and 3 bases at J, with 19 bases in the middle. The CDR3 sequence: CASASTKSDYEQYF. Here the CDR3 DNA reads TGTGCCAGCGCGTCGACTAAGTCCGACTACGAGCAGTACTTC.

This clonotype was seen at least ten times. The chain uses TRBV29-1 and TRBJ2-3, with D perhaps matching TRBD1 (6 bases). There are 12 residues in the CDR3. CDR1 and CDR2 (germline): SQVTM, ANQGSEA. The V and J ends lost 7 bases and 1 base respectively, with 9 bases between them. CDR3 in amino acids: CSEGGGTDTQYF. The CDR3 DNA sequence: TGCAGCGAAGGGGGTGGCACAGATACGCAGTATTTT.

This clonotype has at least ten counts. The chain employs TRBV25-1 and TRBJ2-7, with TRBD2 as a possible D gene (6 bases). CDR3 length equals 14 residues. CDR1 and CDR2 from the germline V gene are MGHDK and SYGVNS. The ends were cut back, 4 bases at V and 7 bases at J, with 17 bases in the middle. CDR3 loop: CASSASGLRLEQYF. Here the CDR3 DNA reads TGTGCCAGCAGTGCCTCGGGACTCCGCCTAGAGCAGTACTTC.

The chain couples TRBV20-1 to TRBJ1-6; 9 nucleotides agree with TRBD1. This CDR3 comprises 16 residues. The J segment lost 7 bases and the V segment lost 6 bases, leaving 13 bases of the junction unmatched. From germline, CDR1 is DFQATT and CDR2 SNEGSKA (reference sequence). CDR3 sequence: CSAVKAGQGLNSPLHF. DNA for the CDR3: TGCAGTGCCGTAAAGGCGGGACAGGGTTTGAATTCACCCCTCCACTTT.

The table lists this clonotype with many counts. This chain uses TRBV6-1 with TRBJ1-2; D call uncertain. Germline CDR1 MNHNS, CDR2 SASEGT. Trimming removed 1 base at V and 8 bases at J, with 11 bases between. The CDR3 consists of 13 residues. DNA for the CDR3: TGTGCCAGCAGTGAAGTTGGGCTAGGCGGCTACACCTTC. It translates to CASSEVGLGGYTF.

V usage is TRBV7-9 and J usage is TRBJ1-3; D unclear. Germline V CDR1 and CDR2: SEHNR, FQNEAQ (reference sequence). The CDR3 extends over 14 amino acids. V gave up 5 bases and J gave up 0 bases, with 8 bases separating them. CDR3 coding DNA: TGTGCCAGCAGCGAGTTAAGCTCTGGAAACACCATATATTTT. It yields the protein CASSELSSGNTIYF.

This chain connects TRBV27 to TRBJ2-5; 7 bases are a match to TRBD2. The CDR3 runs 15 residues. V dropped 0 bases and J dropped 8; count of bases not matched to a gene: 9. Germline CDR1 is MNHEY and CDR2 is SMNVEV (reference sequence). The CDR3 sequence is CASSLSSMGGETQYF. The CDR3 DNA is TGTGCCAGCAGTTTATCGAGTATGGGGGGGGAAACCCAGTACTTC.

This clonotype has a count of ten or more. The rearrangement joins TRBV6-5 to TRBJ1-1; D might be TRBD1 (5 bases). The CDR3 is made up of 16 amino acids. V was pared by 0 bases and J by 5 bases, with 16 bases between. Germline V gene data show CDR1 as MNHEY and CDR2 as SVGAGI. For the CDR3, the DNA is TGTGCCAGCAGTTACTCGTCCCGGGGGGGAGGAACTGAAGCTTTCTTT. This sequence encodes CASSYSSRGGGTEAFF.

The chain carries TRBV20-1 and TRBJ2-7; D perhaps matches TRBD2 (5 bases). Trimming stripped 2 bases from V and 7 bases from J, with 12 bases between. The CDR3 sequence is 12 residues long. Germline CDR1 is DFQATT and CDR2 is SNEGSKA (reference sequence). CDR3 residues: CSARRCSGEQYF. In DNA form, the CDR3 reads TGCAGTGCTAGACGCTGCTCGGGGGAGCAGTACTTC.

This clonotype was counted ten times or more. This chain uses TRBV2 with TRBJ2-7, with 10 bases identical to TRBD1. After removal of 6 bases from V and 5 bases from J, the junction contained 10 bases not matched to a gene. In germline, CDR1 is SNHLY, CDR2 FYNNEI. This CDR3 comprises 15 residues. The CDR3 coding sequence is TGTGCCAGCAGGGTCGCGGGACAGGGGATTCACGAGCAGTACTTC. Amino acids: CASRVAGQGIHEQYF.

This chain uses TRBV24-1 with TRBJ2-3; D not resolved. The CDR3 length is 12 residues. Germline CDR1 reads KGHDR; CDR2 reads SFDVKD. Trimming left V 7 bases short and J 6 bases short, with 10 bases between. CDR3 amino acids: CATSYSGDTQYF. DNA of the CDR3: TGTGCCACCAGCTATTCCGGGGATACGCAGTATTTT.

The table lists this clonotype with a few counts. The rearrangement uses TRBV12-3 or TRBV12-4 and TRBJ2-7; D is perhaps TRBD1 (6 bases). The V gene lost 6 bases and the J gene lost 5 bases, with 26 bases spanning the gap. This CDR3 has 17 amino acids. The CDR3 protein is CASSPKYRVLGTDEQYF. CDR3 sequence (DNA): TGTGCCAGCAGCCCCAAGTACAGGGTTTTGGGAACCGACGAGCAGTACTTC.

This clonotype has only a few counts. The genes are TRBV10-3 and TRBJ2-3; TRBD2 agrees at 9 bases. The CDR3 contains 14 residues. From germline, CDR1 is ENHRY and CDR2 SYGVKD. V was clipped by 9 bases and J by 2 bases; unmatched bases: 6. The CDR3 here is CAIQSGGHTDTQYF. In DNA, the CDR3 is TGTGCCATACAAAGCGGGGGGCACACAGATACGCAGTATTTT.

The chain links TRBV6-5 to TRBJ2-4, with TRBD1 identical over 8 bases. Per germline, CDR1 MNHEY and CDR2 SVGAGI. The V and J ends lost 6 bases and 3 bases, in that order; junction bases with no gene match: 4. This CDR3 is built from 14 residues. For the CDR3, the DNA is TGTGCCAGCAGCAAGGGACAGGACAAAAACATTCAGTACTTC. Protein product: CASSKGQDKNIQYF.

This clonotype was counted ten times or more. V usage is TRBV20-1 and J usage is TRBJ1-2, with 7 bases fitting TRBD1. V was clipped by 6 bases and J by 4 bases; unmatched bases: 8. This CDR3 spans 13 amino acids. The germline gives CDR1 DFQATT, CDR2 SNEGSKA (reference sequence). The CDR3 nucleotides read TGCAGTGCCCCTAGGGACAGACGCTATGGCTACACCTTC. Translating it yields CSAPRDRRYGYTF.

The chain uses TRBV5-6 and TRBJ2-7; D is uncertain. Looked up from germline, CDR1 is SGHDT and CDR2 is YYEEEE. With 0 bases removed from V and 0 bases from J, the gap between germline ends came to 7 bases. This CDR3 contains 14 residues. CDR3 amino acids: CASSLASASYEQYF. As DNA, the CDR3 is TGTGCCAGCAGCTTGGCGTCCGCCTCCTACGAGCAGTACTTC.

The rearrangement links TRBV19 to TRBJ2-6; 8 bases fit TRBD1. The germline CDR1 and CDR2 sequences are LNHDA and SQIVND (reference sequence). The CDR3 spans 17 residues. The trim removed 7 bases at V and 0 bases at J, leaving 8 bases unmatched. CDR3 DNA: TGTGCCAGTACCCGAAACAGGGGGATCTCTGGGGCCAACGTCCTGACTTTC. It yields the protein CASTRNRGISGANVLTF. The full variable domain, with the rest looked up from reference TRBV19 and TRBJ2-6, is DGGITQSPKYLFRKEGQNVTLSCEQNLNHDAMYWYRQDPGQGLRLIYYSQIVNDFQKGDIAEGYSVSREKKESFPLTVTSAQKNPTAFYLCASTRNRGISGANVLTFGAGSRLTVL.

In its sample, this clonotype was seen a few times. In DNA form, the CDR3 reads TGCAGTGCTAGAGATTGGGGGACGGTAACTAGCACAGATACGCAGTATTTT. This translates into CSARDWGTVTSTDTQYF. The chain combines TRBV20-1 with TRBJ2-3; tentatively, D is TRBD1 or TRBD2 (5 bases each). The ends were cut back, 0 bases at V and 0 bases at J, with 16 bases in the middle. The germline V gene encodes CDR1 DFQATT and CDR2 SNEGSKA (reference sequence). The CDR3 is made up of 17 amino acids.

The table lists this clonotype with a few counts. V is TRBV5-6 and J is TRBJ1-1, with 10 nucleotides matching TRBD1. This CDR3 region has 19 residues. Trimming at V came to 4 bases and at J to 0 bases, leaving 15 bases not matched to a gene. Germline values: CDR1 SGHDT, CDR2 YYEEEE. CDR3: CASSPFTGTGDRLNTEAFF. CDR3 in DNA: TGTGCCAGCAGCCCCTTCACCGGGACAGGGGATCGATTGAACACTGAAGCTTTCTTT.

This clonotype was recorded at least ten times. The J gene is TRBJ2-1, the V gene TRBV11-2, with D uncertain. The CDR3 covers 11 residues. Per the germline V gene, CDR1 is SGHAT and CDR2 is FQNNGV. With 2 bases removed from V and 12 bases from J, the gap between germline ends came to 8 bases. The CDR3 bases are TGTGCCAGCAGCTTATTAGAGTCGCAGTTCTTC. Protein product: CASSLLESQFF.

This clonotype has at least ten counts. The V gene is TRBV29-1, the J gene TRBJ1-1; 7 positions agree with TRBD1. CDR1 and CDR2 (germline): SQVTM, ANQGSEA. The ends lost 4 bases at V and 4 bases at J; junction bases unmatched: 3. This CDR3 comprises 12 residues. CDR3 DNA: TGCAGCGTTGGGGACAGCGGCACTGAAGCTTTCTTT. The encoded protein is CSVGDSGTEAFF.

This clonotype showed up many times. The gene calls are TRBV6-5 and TRBJ2-1, with TRBD1 identical over 7 bases. Per the germline V gene, CDR1 is MNHEY and CDR2 is SVGAGI. The CDR3 is 14 residues long. After removal of 8 bases from V and 6 bases from J, the junction contained 10 bases not matched to a gene. The CDR3 DNA sequence: TGTGCCAGCCGAGACCCGACAGGGACCAATGAGCAGTTCTTC. The encoded protein is CASRDPTGTNEQFF.

As for this clonotype: As the CDR3 is not closed by the conserved phenylalanine or tryptophan, this likely results from a read error. The V gene is TRBV10-3, the J gene TRBJ1-1, with D tentatively TRBD1 (5 bases). This CDR3 is built from 14 residues. Trimming stripped 8 bases from V and 5 bases from J, with 18 bases between. Germline V gives CDR1 ENHRY, CDR2 SYGVKD. CDR3 in amino acids: CAIGPGEGRTEAFL. The CDR3 DNA reads TGTGCCATCGGACCAGGTGAGGGGAGGACTGAAGCTTTCCTT.

This clonotype was counted a few times. This chain connects TRBV19 to TRBJ1-5; 7 positions agree with TRBD1. The V gene end was trimmed by 6 bases and the J gene end by 7 bases; junction bases not matched to a gene: 15. CDR1 is LNHDA, CDR2 SQIVND, per germline (reference sequence). The CDR3 totals 16 residues. The CDR3: CASRSEARTGQQPQHF. The CDR3 DNA reads as TGTGCCAGTAGAAGTGAAGCCCGGACAGGCCAACAGCCCCAGCATTTT. The variable domain in full, with the rest retrieved from reference TRBV19 and TRBJ1-5, is DGGITQSPKYLFRKEGQNVTLSCEQNLNHDAMYWYRQDPGQGLRLIYYSQIVNDFQKGDIAEGYSVSREKKESFPLTVTSAQKNPTAFYLCASRSEARTGQQPQHFGDGTRLSIL.

In this sample, this clonotype turned up many times. V and J are TRBV27 and TRBJ2-5; D is unresolved. The germline V and J ends were trimmed by 4 bases and 0 bases, with 12 bases remaining between them. The CDR3 runs to 15 residues. CDR1 is MNHEY, CDR2 SMNVEV, per germline (reference sequence). The CDR3 DNA is TGTGCCAGCAGTTCCCTAAACGACTACCAAGAGACCCAGTACTTC. Protein: CASSSLNDYQETQYF.